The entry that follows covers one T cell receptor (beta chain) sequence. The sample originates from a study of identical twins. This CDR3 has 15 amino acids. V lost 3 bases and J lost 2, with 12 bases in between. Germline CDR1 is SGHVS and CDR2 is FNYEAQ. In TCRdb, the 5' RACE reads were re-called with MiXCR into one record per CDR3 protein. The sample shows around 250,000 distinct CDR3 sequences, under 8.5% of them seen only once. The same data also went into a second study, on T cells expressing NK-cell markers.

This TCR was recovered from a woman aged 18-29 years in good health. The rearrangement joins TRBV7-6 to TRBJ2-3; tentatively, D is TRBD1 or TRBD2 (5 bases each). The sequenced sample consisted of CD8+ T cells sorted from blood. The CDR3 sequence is CASSLDGDATDTQYF. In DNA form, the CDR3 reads TGTGCCAGCAGCTTGGACGGGGACGCCACAGATACGCAGTATTTT. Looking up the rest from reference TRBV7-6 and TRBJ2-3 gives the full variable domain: GAGVSQSPRYKVTKRGQDVALRCDPISGHVSLYWYRQALGQGPEFLTYFNYEAQQDKSGLPNDRFSAERPEGSISTLTIQRTEQRDSAMYRCASSLDGDATDTQYFGPGTRLTVL.